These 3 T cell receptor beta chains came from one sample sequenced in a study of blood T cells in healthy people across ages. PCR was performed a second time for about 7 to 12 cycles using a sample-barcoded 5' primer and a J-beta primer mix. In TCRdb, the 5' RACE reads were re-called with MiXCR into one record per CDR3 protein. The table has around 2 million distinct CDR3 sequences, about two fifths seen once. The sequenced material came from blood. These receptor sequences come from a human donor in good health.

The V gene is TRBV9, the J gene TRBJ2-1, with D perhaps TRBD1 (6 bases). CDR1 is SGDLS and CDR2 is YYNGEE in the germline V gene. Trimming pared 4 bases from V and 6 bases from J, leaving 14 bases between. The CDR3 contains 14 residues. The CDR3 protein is CASSFSDRPNEQFF. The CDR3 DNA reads TGTGCCAGCAGCTTCTCCGACAGGCCCAATGAGCAGTTCTTC.

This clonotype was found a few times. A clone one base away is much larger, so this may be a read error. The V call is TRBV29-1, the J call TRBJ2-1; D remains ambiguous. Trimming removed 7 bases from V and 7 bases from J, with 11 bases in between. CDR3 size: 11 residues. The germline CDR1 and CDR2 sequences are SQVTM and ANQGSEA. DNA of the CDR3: TGCAGCGCAGTCTTCAAAAATGAGCAGTTCTTC. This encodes CSAVFKNEQFF.

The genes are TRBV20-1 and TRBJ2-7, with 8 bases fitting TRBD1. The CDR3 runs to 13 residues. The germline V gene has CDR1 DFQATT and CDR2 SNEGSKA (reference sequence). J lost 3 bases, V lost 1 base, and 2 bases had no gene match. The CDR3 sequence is CSARGTGNYEQYF. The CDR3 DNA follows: TGCAGTGCTAGAGGGACAGGGAACTACGAGCAGTACTTC.